These T cell receptor beta chains were read from a single sample in a study of T cell repertoires in cytomegalovirus infection. Each CDR3 protein gets one entry after TCRdb re-called the reads with MiXCR. The sample carries some 230,000 distinct CDR3 sequences, 22% recorded once. Input material: CD8+ T cells from PBMCs. These receptors all come from a human donor in good health (CMV status not recorded). Some clones in this sample may be carry-over from other donors' samples. CDR3s include the opening cysteine and the closing phenylalanine or tryptophan. The order of the fields is J gene, D gene, V gene, clone size, CDR3 DNA, CDR3 protein. D genes are given only for firm matches. Expanded clones are given a class, and other clones once, few, many or no size at all.

TRBJ1-5 TRBD1 TRBV12-3/TRBV12-4 NA TGTGCCAGCAGTTCAACCGGGACAGGGGTTCAGCCCCAGCATTTT CASSSTGTGVQPQHF
TRBJ2-2 TRBD2 TRBV29-1 few TGCAGCGTCAGACCTACTAGCGGGGGTGAAACCGGGGAGCTGTTTTTT CSVRPTSGGETGELFF
TRBJ1-2 TRBD1 TRBV7-9 many TGTGCCAGCAGCTTAGGACAGGGAGATGGCTACACCTTC CASSLGQGDGYTF
TRBJ2-7 NA TRBV20-1 NA TGCAGTGCTAGAGCTACGGACGGGTACGAGCAGTACTTC CSARATDGYEQYF
TRBJ2-7 TRBD1 TRBV20-1 NA TGCAGTGCCCAAAGCCGGGACAGGGTCGACGAGCAGTACTTC CSAQSRDRVDEQYF
TRBJ1-2 TRBD1 TRBV20-1 few TGCAGTGCGCCCACAGGGGGCCCTGGCTACACCTTC CSAPTGGPGYTF
TRBJ2-6 NA TRBV6-8 few TGTGCCAGCAGTCCCCTGGGAGGGGCCAACGTCCTGACTTTC CASSPLGGANVLTF
TRBJ2-1 NA TRBV4-1 few TGCGCCAGCAGCCAAGATAGAGGGATGGATGAGCAGTTCTTC CASSQDRGMDEQFF
TRBJ2-7 NA TRBV7-8 many TGTGCCAGCAGCTCGGATCTGAGGAACTACGAGCAGTACTTC CASSSDLRNYEQYF
TRBJ2-3 NA TRBV7-6 NA TGTGCCAGCAGCTCTACACCCCGAAGACAGGGAGGGTCAGATACGCAGTATTTT CASSSTPRRQGGSDTQYF
TRBJ2-5 TRBD2 TRBV28 few TGTGCCAGCAGTTTATCCCGACTAGCGGGGGGTAGAGAGACCCAGTACTTC CASSLSRLAGGRETQYF
TRBJ2-5 TRBD2 TRBV23-1 few TGCGCCAGCAGTCATACGACTTACCAGCGGGGAGGGGTTCGAGAGACCCAGTACTTC CASSHTTYQRGGVRETQYF
TRBJ1-1 NA TRBV28 NA TGTGCCAGCAGTTTATCCTACGGACCTGTTGAAGCTTTCTTT CASSLSYGPVEAFF
TRBJ1-2 NA TRBV2 NA TGTGCCAGCAGTGAAGGAGCAAACTATGGCTACACCTTC CASSEGANYGYTF
TRBJ1-5 NA TRBV7-2 many TGTGCCAGCAGCCCCACATATAGCAATCAGCCCCAGCATTTT CASSPTYSNQPQHF
TRBJ1-6 NA TRBV6-5 NA TGTGCCAGCAGTTACGGGGAAGGAGGTTCACCCCTCCACTTT CASSYGEGGSPLHF
TRBJ1-1 NA TRBV7-6 NA TGTGCCAGCAGCTTATACGGGGGGTGGGAGGGCACTGAAGCTTTCTTT CASSLYGGWEGTEAFF
TRBJ2-1 TRBD2 TRBV7-6 many TGTGCCAGCAGCGGACTAGCGGCCTACAATGAGCAGTTCTTC CASSGLAAYNEQFF
TRBJ2-7 NA TRBV7-9 once TGTGCTAGCAGCCCCGCTAGCCCCTCCTACGAGCAGTACTTC CASSPASPSYEQYF
TRBJ2-3 NA TRBV20-1 few TGCAGTGCTAGATTGTGGCTACTCACAGATACGCAGTATTTT CSARLWLLTDTQYF
TRBJ2-6 NA TRBV7-3 NA TGTGCCAGCAGCTTAACTGGGCGGTCCTCTGGGGCCAACGTCCTGACTTTC CASSLTGRSSGANVLTF
TRBJ2-1 NA TRBV20-1 NA TGCAGTGCTCACGACAGGCGCACCTACAATGAGCAGTTCTTC CSAHDRRTYNEQFF
TRBJ2-2 NA TRBV27 NA TGTGCCAGCAGTTTATCGACAGCCACCGGGGAGCTGTTTTTT CASSLSTATGELFF
TRBJ2-1 TRBD2 TRBV27 NA TGTGCCAGCAGTTTCTCCGGACTAGCGGAAGCCTACAATGAGCAGTTCTTC CASSFSGLAEAYNEQFF
TRBJ2-7 NA TRBV14 NA TGTGCCAGCGGTGGGGATTCGTACGAGCAGTACTTC CASGGDSYEQYF
TRBJ2-7 NA TRBV4-1 NA TGCGCCAGCAGCCAAGTAGTAGACTACGAGCAGTACTTC CASSQVVDYEQYF
TRBJ2-2 TRBD1 TRBV4-1 NA TGCGCCAGCAGCCAACACCGGGACAGGGGCTTGTCCACCGGGGAGCTGTTTTTT CASSQHRDRGLSTGELFF
TRBJ2-3 NA TRBV2 NA TGTGCCAGTCCGGGACACATCACAGATACGCAGTATTTT CASPGHITDTQYF
TRBJ2-3 TRBD2 TRBV10-3 NA TGTGCCATCAGGGGTTTAGCTAGCGGGGAGGAGATTACAGATACGCAGTATTTT CAIRGLASGEEITDTQYF
TRBJ2-1 TRBD2 TRBV4-2 many TGTGCCAGCAGCCTAGCGGGGGCCTCCTACAATGAGCAGTTCTTC CASSLAGASYNEQFF
TRBJ2-1 TRBD1 TRBV12-3/TRBV12-4 NA TGTGCCAGCAGTTTAGTGCCTGGACAGGGTAACGATGAGCAGTTCTTC CASSLVPGQGNDEQFF
TRBJ1-5 NA TRBV28 few TGTGCCAGCAGTTTCGACAGTCTCAATCAGCCCCAGCATTTT CASSFDSLNQPQHF
TRBJ2-2 NA TRBV7-8 many TGTGCCAGCACCTCAGCCGGGTCTCACACCGGGGAGCTGTTTTTT CASTSAGSHTGELFF
TRBJ2-3 NA TRBV29-1 few TGCAGCGTTGCGGGGGAGGATACGCAGTATTTT CSVAGEDTQYF
TRBJ1-2 NA TRBV6-6 once TGTGCCAGCAGTCTCCGTAGGCGGGGCGCTAACTATGGCTACACCTTC CASSLRRRGANYGYTF
TRBJ2-5 NA TRBV7-9 many TGTGCCAGCAGCAGCCCGGTGGGGAAGGACCAAGAGACCCAGTACTTC CASSSPVGKDQETQYF
TRBJ2-1 NA TRBV6-2/TRBV6-3 few TGTGCCAGCAAGGAATGGGGGGCCGCCAATGAGCAGTTCTTC CASKEWGAANEQFF
TRBJ2-1 TRBD2 TRBV10-3 NA TGTGCCATCAGGGCGGGTAGCGGGGCCTACAATGAGCAGTTCTTC CAIRAGSGAYNEQFF
TRBJ2-5 NA TRBV23-1 NA TGCGCCAGCAGTCAATCGTCTAGGAGGGCAGAGACCCAGTACTTC CASSQSSRRAETQYF
TRBJ2-7 NA TRBV7-8 many TGTGCCAGCAGCCCGCAGGCCTTCTCCTACGAGCAGTACTTC CASSPQAFSYEQYF
TRBJ2-7 TRBD2 TRBV4-1 NA TGCGCCAGCAGCCAAGGACTAGCGAGCTACGAGCAGTACTTC CASSQGLASYEQYF
TRBJ1-1 TRBD1 TRBV2 NA TGTGCCAGCAGTAACAGGGGGCTAGACAGGGCTGAAGCTTTCTTT CASSNRGLDRAEAFF
TRBJ2-1 NA TRBV12-3/TRBV12-4 many TGTGCCAGCAGTTTAGCGAATCGTCCTGAGCAGTTCTTC CASSLANRPEQFF
TRBJ1-1 TRBD1 TRBV7-9 many TGTGCCAGCAGCCAGGGGGCCACCACTGAAGCTTTCTTT CASSQGATTEAFF
TRBJ1-1 NA TRBV28 NA TGTGCCAGCAGATCAATTCTGAACACTGAAGCTTTCTTT CASRSILNTEAFF
TRBJ2-3 NA TRBV7-3 NA TGTGCCAGCACCGATGACAAGGCCGAGGCCACAGATACGCAGTATTTT CASTDDKAEATDTQYF
TRBJ1-1 NA TRBV28 NA TGTGCCAGCAGTTACCTGAACACTGAAGCTTTCTTT CASSYLNTEAFF
TRBJ2-7 NA TRBV19 few TGTGCCAGTAGTCAGGATGTCACCTACGAGCAGTACTTC CASSQDVTYEQYF
TRBJ2-1 TRBD1 TRBV7-9 few TGTGCCAGCAGCCCTGTTGTTCCGGGACAGAGGGGGAATGAGCAGTTCTTC CASSPVVPGQRGNEQFF
TRBJ2-7 NA TRBV27 few TGTGCCAGCAACCCGACAGTCGAAAGCTCCTACGAGCAGTACTTC CASNPTVESSYEQYF
TRBJ2-1 NA TRBV12-3/TRBV12-4 few TGTGCCAGCCACACGGAGGGTAACCCCTACAATGAGCAGTTCTTC CASHTEGNPYNEQFF
TRBJ2-1 NA TRBV5-1 NA TGCGCCAGCAGCCCTCGTGAAGGTGAGCAGTTCTTC CASSPREGEQFF
TRBJ1-2 NA TRBV20-1 few TGCAGTGCTTTTCGGGACCGCGCTAACTATGGCTACACCTTC CSAFRDRANYGYTF
TRBJ1-4 NA TRBV28 NA TGTGCCAGCAGTTTACGGGAAAAACTGTTTTTT CASSLREKLFF
TRBJ2-5 NA TRBV24-1 NA TGTGCCACCAGTGATAACAGAGCAGGACGTCTTCAAGAGACCCAGTACTTC CATSDNRAGRLQETQYF
TRBJ1-1 NA TRBV7-4 NA TGTGCCAGCAGGGGGACCGCCGCGGGTATGAACACTGAAGCTTTCTTT CASRGTAAGMNTEAFF
TRBJ1-1 NA TRBV29-1 NA TGCAGCGTTGAGGATTTTAACAATGAAGCTTTCTTT CSVEDFNNEAFF
TRBJ2-2 NA TRBV20-1 NA TGCAGTGCCTCGGCTGGGAACACCGGGGAGCTGTTTTTT CSASAGNTGELFF
TRBJ2-4 NA TRBV4-1 few TGCGCCAGCAGCCAAGCCGCAGTAAACATTCAGTACTTC CASSQAAVNIQYF